One sample yielded the 22 T cell receptor beta chains listed below, sequenced in a study of prognosis after radiotherapy for stage I lung cancer. Using two-round multiplex PCR, the authors amplified TCR beta CDR3 from genomic DNA. Specific primers for each TRBV and TRBJ gene were what first-round PCR used. A single record per CDR3 protein comes from TCRdb applying MiXCR to the multiplex PCR reads. Of around 19,000 distinct CDR3 sequences listed, around 50% were seen once; the top ten hold 25% to 30%. The starting material was PBMCs, obtained before or after stereotactic body radiation therapy (not recorded which). These receptors were obtained from a donor older than 45 with non-small cell lung cancer.

This clonotype was seen at least ten times. This chain connects TRBV7-3 to TRBJ2-1; 8 bases fit TRBD2. The V and J ends lost 5 bases and 4 bases, in that order; junction bases with no gene match: 7. Germline CDR1 is SGHTA and CDR2 is FQGTGA. The length of the CDR3 is 15 residues. As DNA, the CDR3 is TGTGCCAGCAGCGAGCTAGCGGGCGTATACAATGAGCAGTTCTTC. Protein product: CASSELAGVYNEQFF.

This clonotype has at least ten counts. The chain joins TRBV3-1 to TRBJ1-1; possibly TRBD1 for D (6 bases). CDR3 length: 15 residues. The germline V and J ends were trimmed by 7 bases and 1 base, with 16 bases remaining between them. CDR1 and CDR2 (germline): LGHDT, YNNKEL (reference sequence). The CDR3 loop is CASTKAGAGNTEAFF. The DNA of the CDR3 is TGTGCCAGCACTAAAGCGGGGGCGGGGAACACTGAAGCTTTCTTT.

The rearrangement joins TRBV6-5 to TRBJ2-7; D might be TRBD1 (5 bases). The V end lost 3 bases, the J end lost 6 bases, and 12 bases lay between the germline ends. CDR1 and CDR2 (germline): MNHEY, SVGAGI. This CDR3 has 13 amino acids. The CDR3 here is CASSYGHLREQYF. The CDR3 nucleotides read TGTGCCAGCAGTTATGGACATTTACGCGAGCAGTACTTC.

This clonotype appeared many times. This chain joins TRBV29-1 and TRBJ1-2; unclear D gene. V was clipped by 6 bases and J by 4 bases, with 15 bases between them. CDR1 and CDR2 from the germline V gene are SQVTM and ANQGSEA. This CDR3 has 13 residues. Here the CDR3 DNA reads TGCAGCGTGAATGACCAGCAGCCCTATGGCTACACCTTC. This encodes CSVNDQQPYGYTF.

The chain links TRBV6-2 or TRBV6-3 to TRBJ1-3; D is undetermined. CDR1 MNHEY and CDR2 SVGEGT come from the germline V gene. The V end lost 7 bases, the J end lost 2 bases, and 18 bases lay between the germline ends. This CDR3 has 16 amino acids. The CDR3 DNA reads as TGTGCCAGCATCCCACACACCCGGCTTGCTGGAAACACCATATATTTT. Its protein product is CASIPHTRLAGNTIYF.

A remark on this clonotype: A far larger clone lies a single base away; this is likely a read error. The rearrangement uses TRBV6-1 and TRBJ2-5; 7 positions agree with TRBD2. Germline CDR1 MNHNS, CDR2 SASEGT. The V and J ends lost 7 bases and 8 bases, in that order; junction bases with no gene match: 16. The CDR3 extends over 15 amino acids. The CDR3 loop reads CASTALGGGPDTQYF. In nucleotides, the CDR3 is TGTGCCAGCACGGCGCTCGGGGGAGGGCCAGATACCCAGTACTTC.

This clonotype was counted ten times or more. The chain combines TRBV19 with TRBJ2-3; 7 bases line up with TRBD2. Germline loops: CDR1 LNHDA, CDR2 SQIVND (reference sequence). This CDR3 spans 16 amino acids. The V segment lost 6 bases and the J segment 3 bases; nucleotides outside the gene matches: 12. CDR3 nucleotides: TGTGCCAGTAGAGGTGGGGAGGCGGGAGCGACAGATACGCAGTATTTT. This gives the protein CASRGGEAGATDTQYF.

The chain joins TRBV6-1 to TRBJ2-3; D gene unclear. Germline V gene lookup returns CDR1 MNHNS and CDR2 SASEGT. The CDR3 is 14 amino acids. The V gene lost 6 bases and the J gene lost 0 bases, with 10 bases spanning the gap. The CDR3 nucleotides are TGTGCCAGCAGGCCTATTGGGAGCACAGATACGCAGTATTTT. Its protein is CASRPIGSTDTQYF.

As for this clonotype: Because it lacks the conserved phenylalanine or tryptophan at the end, this CDR3 is likely a read error. The DNA of the CDR3 is TGTGCCAGCAGTGATTATTACGAGCAGTACCTC. It encodes CASSDYYEQYL. The chain employs TRBV2 and TRBJ2-7, with D uncertain. Germline V lookup: CDR1 SNHLY, CDR2 FYNNEI. V lost 3 bases to trimming and J lost 4 bases, with 4 bases between them. The length of the CDR3 is 11 residues.

This clonotype was observed many times. The chain has TRBV5-1 and TRBJ2-7; TRBD1 might be the D (6 bases). Germline V gene lookup returns CDR1 SGHRS and CDR2 YFSETQ. CDR3 length: 13 amino acids. V shed 4 bases and J shed 3 bases, with 11 bases lying between them. This chain's CDR3 is CASSLEGDYEQYF. DNA for the CDR3: TGCGCCAGCAGCCTAGAGGGGGACTACGAGCAGTACTTC.

The chain joins TRBV27 to TRBJ1-3; D not certain. Germline lookup yields CDR1 MNHEY and CDR2 SMNVEV (reference sequence). The CDR3 totals 14 residues. Trimming cost V 0 bases and J 0 bases, with 3 bases left between them. CDR3 loop: CASSLSGSGNTIYF. In nucleotides, the CDR3 is TGTGCCAGCAGTTTATCAGGCTCTGGAAACACCATATATTTT.

This chain uses TRBV6-1 with TRBJ2-1; the D gene is possibly TRBD2 (5 bases). CDR3 size: 15 residues. Germline lookup yields CDR1 MNHNS and CDR2 SASEGT. The V and J ends lost 5 bases and 4 bases respectively, with 15 bases between them. The CDR3 nucleotides read TGTGCCAGCAGTCTCGTGGAGGATGGATACAATGAGCAGTTCTTC. Translated: CASSLVEDGYNEQFF.

This clonotype was seen a handful of times. This likely came from a read error, as a far larger clone is one base away. This chain links TRBV6-9 with TRBJ2-7, with D unclear. The CDR3 consists of 14 residues. The ends were cut back, 3 bases at V and 6 bases at J, with 15 bases in the middle. Looked up from germline, CDR1 is MNHGY and CDR2 is SVAAGI. The CDR3: CASSYLAALVEQYF. CDR3 DNA sequence: TGTGCCAGCAGTTACTTGGCTGCACTGGTCGAGCAGTACTTC.

Comment on this clonotype: The CDR3 does not close with the conserved phenylalanine or tryptophan, likely indicating a read error. The limits of the CDR3 on the DNA are not certain, so only TCRdb's listed CDR3 is given. The CDR3 protein is CASSIRAGAGLYNEQLL. This chain joins TRBV19 and TRBJ2-1; the table's TRBD2 call for D was not verified on the DNA. The germline V gene encodes CDR1 LNHDA and CDR2 SQIVND (reference sequence). The CDR3 comprises 17 residues, both ends counted.

This clonotype is labeled as medium-sized. The chain uses TRBV5-1 and TRBJ2-2; 9 positions match TRBD1. Trimming took 0 bases from V and 7 from J; bases not matched to a gene: 7. There are 16 residues in the CDR3. CDR1 SGHRS and CDR2 YFSETQ come from the germline V gene. This CDR3 is CASSLALQGAGGELFF. In DNA form, the CDR3 reads TGCGCCAGCAGCTTGGCCTTACAGGGGGCAGGCGGGGAGCTGTTTTTT.

The genes are TRBV19 and TRBJ1-6, with 7 bases fitting TRBD1. The CDR3 has 14 residues. Germline trimming cut 5 bases from V and 6 bases from J; bases unmatched to any gene: 4. Per germline, CDR1 LNHDA and CDR2 SQIVND (reference sequence). The CDR3 DNA reads TGTGCCAGTAGTTCCGGGACAGTTAATTCACCCCTCCACTTT. Translating gives CASSSGTVNSPLHF.

V and J are TRBV6-1 and TRBJ1-6; D is possibly TRBD1 (6 bases). The CDR3 spans 14 residues. Trimming stripped 6 bases from V and 8 bases from J, with 14 bases between. Germline CDR1 reads MNHNS; CDR2 reads SASEGT. CDR3 amino acids: CASRIQGYDSPLHF. For the CDR3, the DNA is TGTGCCAGCAGGATTCAGGGGTACGATTCACCCCTCCACTTT.

This clonotype has at least ten counts. The chain couples TRBV29-1 to TRBJ2-7; 7 bases agree with TRBD1. The CDR3 length is 12 residues. V lost 8 bases, J lost 2 bases, and 6 bases stayed unmatched. Germline CDR1 is SQVTM and CDR2 is ANQGSEA. CDR3 in DNA: TGCAGCATTACGGGACAGACCTACGAGCAGTACTTC. This sequence encodes CSITGQTYEQYF.

This rearrangement joins TRBV2 to TRBJ1-6, with D possibly TRBD1 on 6 matching bases. Germline V CDR1 and CDR2: SNHLY, FYNNEI. The V gene lost 7 bases and the J gene lost 10 bases, with 20 bases spanning the gap. The CDR3 has 15 residues. The chain's CDR3 is CASNEGGRGGSPLHF. The CDR3 region has the DNA TGTGCCAGCAATGAGGGGGGGAGAGGGGGATCACCCCTCCACTTT.

This clonotype appeared many times. The chain joins TRBV5-6 to TRBJ2-5; 13 bases align to TRBD2. The CDR3 runs 15 residues. Germline trimming cut 7 bases from V and 0 bases from J; bases unmatched to any gene: 3. Per the germline V gene, CDR1 is SGHDT and CDR2 is YYEEEE. CDR3 protein: CASGTSGTYQETQYF. CDR3 DNA: TGTGCCAGCGGGACTAGCGGGACCTACCAAGAGACCCAGTACTTC.

Ten or more counts support this clonotype. V is TRBV30 and J is TRBJ2-1; the D gene is possibly TRBD2 (5 bases). The CDR3 covers 13 residues. V shed 2 bases and J shed 11 bases, with 16 bases lying between them. From germline, CDR1 is GTSNPN and CDR2 SVGIG (reference sequence). The CDR3 loop reads CAWSRVRVTQQFF. The CDR3 region has the DNA TGTGCCTGGAGTCGTGTGAGGGTCACGCAGCAGTTCTTC.

This clonotype occurred many times. CDR3 in DNA: TGCAGTGCCAGGACTAGCGGGAGCTCAGAGACCCAGTACTTC. It codes for CSARTSGSSETQYF. V is TRBV20-1 and J is TRBJ2-5; 13 bases align to TRBD2. After removal of 6 bases from V and 4 bases from J, the junction contained 5 bases not matched to a gene. This CDR3 has 14 amino acids. Looked up from germline, CDR1 is DFQATT and CDR2 is SNEGSKA (reference sequence).